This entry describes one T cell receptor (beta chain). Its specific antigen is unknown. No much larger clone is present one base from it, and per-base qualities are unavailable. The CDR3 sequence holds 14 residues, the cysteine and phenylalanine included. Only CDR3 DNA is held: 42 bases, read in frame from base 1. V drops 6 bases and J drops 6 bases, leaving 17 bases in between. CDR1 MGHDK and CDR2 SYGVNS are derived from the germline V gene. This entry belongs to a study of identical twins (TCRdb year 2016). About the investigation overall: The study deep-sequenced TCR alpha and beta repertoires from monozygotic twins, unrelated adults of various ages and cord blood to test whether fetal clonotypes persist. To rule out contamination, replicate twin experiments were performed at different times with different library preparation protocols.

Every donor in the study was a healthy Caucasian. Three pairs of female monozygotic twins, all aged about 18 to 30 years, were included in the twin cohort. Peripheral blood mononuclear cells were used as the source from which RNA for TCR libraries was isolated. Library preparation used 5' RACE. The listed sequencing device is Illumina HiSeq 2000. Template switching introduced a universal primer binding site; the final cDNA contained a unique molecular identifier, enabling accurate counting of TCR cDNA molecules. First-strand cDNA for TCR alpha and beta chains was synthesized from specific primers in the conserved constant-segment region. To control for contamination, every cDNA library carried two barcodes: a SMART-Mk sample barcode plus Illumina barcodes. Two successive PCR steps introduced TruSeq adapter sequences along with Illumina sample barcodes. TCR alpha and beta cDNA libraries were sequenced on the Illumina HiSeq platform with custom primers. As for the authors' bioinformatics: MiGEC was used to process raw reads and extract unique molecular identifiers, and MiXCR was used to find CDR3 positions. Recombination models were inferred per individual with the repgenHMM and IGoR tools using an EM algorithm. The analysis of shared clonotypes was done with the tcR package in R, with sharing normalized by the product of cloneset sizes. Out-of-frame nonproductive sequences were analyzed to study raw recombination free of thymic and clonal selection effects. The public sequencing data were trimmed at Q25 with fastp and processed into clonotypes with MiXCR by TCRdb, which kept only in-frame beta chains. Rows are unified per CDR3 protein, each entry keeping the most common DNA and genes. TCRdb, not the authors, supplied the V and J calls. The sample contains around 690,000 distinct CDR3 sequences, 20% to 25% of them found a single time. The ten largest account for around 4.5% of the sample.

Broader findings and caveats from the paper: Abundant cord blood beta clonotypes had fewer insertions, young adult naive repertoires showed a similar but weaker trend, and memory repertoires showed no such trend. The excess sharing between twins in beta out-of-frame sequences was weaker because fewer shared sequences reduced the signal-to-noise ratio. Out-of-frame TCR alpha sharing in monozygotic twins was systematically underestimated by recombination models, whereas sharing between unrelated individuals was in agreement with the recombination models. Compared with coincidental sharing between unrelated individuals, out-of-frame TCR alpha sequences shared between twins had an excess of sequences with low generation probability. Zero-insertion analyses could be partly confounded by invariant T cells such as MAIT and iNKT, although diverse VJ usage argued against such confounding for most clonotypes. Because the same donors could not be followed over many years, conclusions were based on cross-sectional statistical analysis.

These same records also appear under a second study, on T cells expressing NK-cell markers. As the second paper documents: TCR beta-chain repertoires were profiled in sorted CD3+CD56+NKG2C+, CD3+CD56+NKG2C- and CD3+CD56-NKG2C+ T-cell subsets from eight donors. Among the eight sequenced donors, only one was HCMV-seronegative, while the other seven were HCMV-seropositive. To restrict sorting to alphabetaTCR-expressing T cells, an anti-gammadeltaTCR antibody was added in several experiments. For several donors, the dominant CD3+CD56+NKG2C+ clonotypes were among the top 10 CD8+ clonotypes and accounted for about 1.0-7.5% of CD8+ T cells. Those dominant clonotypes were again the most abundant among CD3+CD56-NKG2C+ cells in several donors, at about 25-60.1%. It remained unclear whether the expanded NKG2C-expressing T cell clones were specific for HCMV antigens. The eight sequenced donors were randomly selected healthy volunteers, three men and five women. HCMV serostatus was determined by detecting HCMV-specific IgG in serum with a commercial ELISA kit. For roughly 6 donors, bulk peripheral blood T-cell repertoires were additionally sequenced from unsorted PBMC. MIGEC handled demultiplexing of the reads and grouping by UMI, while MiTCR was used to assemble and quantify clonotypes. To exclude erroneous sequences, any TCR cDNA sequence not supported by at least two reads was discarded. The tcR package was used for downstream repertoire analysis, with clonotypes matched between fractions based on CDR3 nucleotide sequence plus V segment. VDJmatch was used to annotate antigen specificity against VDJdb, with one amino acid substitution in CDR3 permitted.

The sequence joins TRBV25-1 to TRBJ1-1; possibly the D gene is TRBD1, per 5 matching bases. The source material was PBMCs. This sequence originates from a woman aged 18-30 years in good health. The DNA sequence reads TGTGCCAGCAGGCCCCTCTCAGGACACCCTGAAGCTTTCTTT. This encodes CASRPLSGHPEAFF.